This T cell receptor (beta chain) was observed in a study of response to subunit inactivated influenza vaccine. The germline V gene has CDR1 MNHEY and CDR2 SMNVEV (reference sequence). Trimming removed 6 bases at V and 1 base at J, with 10 bases between. The CDR3 contains 15 residues. In TCRdb, the RT-PCR reads were re-called with MiXCR into one record per CDR3 protein. In the table there are 550,000 to 650,000 distinct CDR3 sequences, roughly 10% of which are singletons. Sequenced here: PBMCs from blood, sampled on the day of vaccination. The chain links TRBV27 to TRBJ2-6; the D gene is possibly TRBD2 (5 bases). This TCR derives from a man between 45 and 60 years old who received an inactivated influenza vaccine. The DNA for the CDR3 is TGTGCCAGCAGGAGGACGGGGTCTGGGGCCAACGTCCTGACTTTC. As protein: CASRRTGSGANVLTF.